This T cell receptor beta chain was retrieved from a study of shared clonotypes between healthy human individuals. This clone has only one observation. Naive-designated CD8 cells lacked CD45RO, were positively enriched for CCR7, and omitted terminally differentiated effector memory CD45RA+ cells. The data were produced by immunoSEQ multiplex PCR, yet TCRdb's version contains in-frame clones alone and is incomplete. The profile shows roughly 600,000 clones, 98% of them singletons. The sequenced material came from naive CD8+ T cells sorted from blood. The clonotype was recovered from a man younger than 45 in good health.

The CDR3 reads CASIPAWGGDYGYTF. The CDR3 coding sequence is TGTGCCAGTATTCCCGCGTGGGGGGGCGACTATGGCTACACCTTC. The V call is TRBV19, the J call TRBJ1-2; tentative D call: TRBD1 (6 bases). CDR3 length: 15 residues. The germline gives CDR1 LNHDA, CDR2 SQIVND (reference sequence). Trimming stripped 7 bases from V and 3 bases from J, with 18 bases between.